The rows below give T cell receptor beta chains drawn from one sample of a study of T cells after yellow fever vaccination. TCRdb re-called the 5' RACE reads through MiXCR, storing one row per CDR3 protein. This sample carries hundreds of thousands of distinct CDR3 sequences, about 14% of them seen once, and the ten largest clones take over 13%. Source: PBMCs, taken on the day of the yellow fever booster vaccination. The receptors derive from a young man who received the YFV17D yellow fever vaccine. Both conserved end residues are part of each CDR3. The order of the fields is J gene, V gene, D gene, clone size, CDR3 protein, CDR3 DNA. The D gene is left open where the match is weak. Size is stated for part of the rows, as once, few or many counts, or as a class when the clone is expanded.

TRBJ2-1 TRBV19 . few CASSIQGVSSYNEQFF TGTGCCAGTAGTATTCAGGGCGTCAGCTCCTACAATGAGCAGTTCTTC
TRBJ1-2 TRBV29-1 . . CSVGLTEPGYTF TGCAGCGTTGGTTTGACGGAGCCAGGCTACACCTTC
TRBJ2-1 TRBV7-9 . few CASSLAAGALFNEQFF TGTGCCAGCAGCTTAGCGGCGGGGGCGCTTTTCAATGAGCAGTTCTTC
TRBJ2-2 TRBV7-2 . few CASSLVPVMNTGELFF TGTGCCAGCAGCTTAGTTCCGGTGATGAACACCGGGGAGCTGTTTTTT
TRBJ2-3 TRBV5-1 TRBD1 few CASSSDRVSDTQYF TGCGCCAGCAGCTCGGACAGGGTGTCAGATACGCAGTATTTT
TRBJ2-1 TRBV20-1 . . CSARVGNGEQFF TGCAGTGCTAGAGTGGGTAACGGTGAGCAGTTCTTC
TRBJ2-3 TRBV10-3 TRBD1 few CAIRGQGNTDTQYF TGTGCCATCAGGGGACAGGGAAACACAGATACGCAGTATTTT
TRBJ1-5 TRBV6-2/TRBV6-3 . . CASSYSPDGEGNQPQHF TGTGCCAGCAGTTACTCCCCGGACGGCGAAGGCAATCAGCCCCAGCATTTT
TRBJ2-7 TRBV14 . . CASSRGAAYEQYF TGTGCCAGCAGCCGCGGGGCCGCCTACGAGCAGTACTTC
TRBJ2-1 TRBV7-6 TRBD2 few CASSRVAGVLNEQFF TGTGCCAGCAGCCGGGTAGCGGGAGTGCTCAATGAGCAGTTCTTC
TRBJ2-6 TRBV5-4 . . CASSSRRGGASGANVLTF TGTGCCAGCAGCTCCCGAAGAGGGGGAGCTAGTGGGGCCAACGTCCTGACTTTC
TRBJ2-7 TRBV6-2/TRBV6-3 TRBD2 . CASTRTSGAYEQYF TGTGCCAGCACCCGGACTAGCGGGGCGTACGAGCAGTACTTC
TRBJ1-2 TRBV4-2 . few CASSPQDGYGYTF TGTGCCAGCAGCCCACAAGACGGATATGGCTACACCTTC
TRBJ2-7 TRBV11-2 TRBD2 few CASSLDSGSSYEQYF TGTGCCAGCAGCTTAGATAGCGGGAGTTCCTACGAGCAGTACTTC
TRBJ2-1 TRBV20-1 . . CSATPWGGLNEQFF TGCAGTGCTACGCCCTGGGGTGGCCTCAATGAGCAGTTCTTC
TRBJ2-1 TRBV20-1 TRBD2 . CSAESGTSFYNEQFF TGCAGTGCTGAATCGGGGACTAGCTTCTACAATGAGCAGTTCTTC
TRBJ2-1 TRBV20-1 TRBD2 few CSARESSGKHYNEQFF TGCAGTGCTAGAGAGTCCAGCGGGAAACACTACAATGAGCAGTTCTTC
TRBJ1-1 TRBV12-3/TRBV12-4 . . CASSLLRFDTEAFF TGTGCCAGCAGTTTATTAAGGTTTGACACTGAAGCTTTCTTT
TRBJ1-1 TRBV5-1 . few CASSVGSLGPTEAFF TGCGCCAGCAGCGTCGGGTCCCTGGGACCCACTGAAGCTTTCTTT
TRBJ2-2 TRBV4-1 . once CASSLSLQLTGELFF TGCGCCAGCAGCCTATCTCTACAGTTGACCGGGGAGCTGTTTTTT
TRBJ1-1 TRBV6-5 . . CASSYSGAGTEAFF TGTGCCAGCAGTTACTCGGGGGCAGGAACTGAAGCTTTCTTT
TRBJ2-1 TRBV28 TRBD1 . CASTRTGGVGSEQFF TGTGCCAGCACCCGGACAGGGGGAGTCGGGAGTGAGCAGTTCTTC
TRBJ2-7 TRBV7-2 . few CASSVWGRLTGEQYF TGTGCCAGCAGCGTATGGGGCCGACTAACGGGCGAGCAGTACTTC
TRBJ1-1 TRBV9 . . CASSVGGVNTEAFF TGTGCCAGCAGCGTAGGGGGCGTGAACACTGAAGCTTTCTTT
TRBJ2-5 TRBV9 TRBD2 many CASSAGLAGETQYF TGTGCCAGCAGCGCTGGGCTAGCGGGAGAGACCCAGTACTTC
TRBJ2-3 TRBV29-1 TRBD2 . CSVDSGRDTSTDTQYF TGCAGCGTTGATAGCGGGAGGGACACTAGCACAGATACGCAGTATTTT
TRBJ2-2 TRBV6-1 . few CASSRETVTGELFF TGTGCCAGCAGTCGGGAAACGGTAACCGGGGAGCTGTTTTTT
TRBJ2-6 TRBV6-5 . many CASSYPGANVLTF TGTGCCAGCAGTTACCCTGGGGCCAACGTCCTGACTTTC
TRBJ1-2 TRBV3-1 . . CASTLRDTLTPSYTF TGTGCCAGCACCCTCCGGGACACCCTTACACCGAGCTACACCTTC
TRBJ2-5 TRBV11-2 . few CASSLDIAQVETQYF TGTGCCAGCAGCTTAGATATTGCGCAGGTTGAGACCCAGTACTTC
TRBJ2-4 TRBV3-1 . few CASSQTLSRADIAKNIQYF TGTGCCAGCAGCCAAACCTTAAGCCGCGCAGACATAGCCAAAAACATTCAGTACTTC
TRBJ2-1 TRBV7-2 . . CASSLMSGFNEQFF TGTGCCAGCAGCCTAATGTCAGGGTTCAATGAGCAGTTCTTC
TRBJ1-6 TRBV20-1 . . CSASQGLTSPLHF TGCAGTGCCAGCCAGGGGTTGACTTCACCCCTCCACTTT
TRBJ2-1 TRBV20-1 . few CSARRVGRVEQFF TGCAGTGCTAGACGCGTAGGAAGGGTTGAGCAGTTCTTC
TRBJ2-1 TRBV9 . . CASSVEPSPGNEQFF TGTGCCAGCAGCGTAGAGCCCTCCCCCGGCAATGAGCAGTTCTTC
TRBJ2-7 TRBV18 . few CASSPSGTAAYEQYF TGTGCCAGCTCACCAAGTGGGACCGCCGCCTACGAGCAGTACTTC